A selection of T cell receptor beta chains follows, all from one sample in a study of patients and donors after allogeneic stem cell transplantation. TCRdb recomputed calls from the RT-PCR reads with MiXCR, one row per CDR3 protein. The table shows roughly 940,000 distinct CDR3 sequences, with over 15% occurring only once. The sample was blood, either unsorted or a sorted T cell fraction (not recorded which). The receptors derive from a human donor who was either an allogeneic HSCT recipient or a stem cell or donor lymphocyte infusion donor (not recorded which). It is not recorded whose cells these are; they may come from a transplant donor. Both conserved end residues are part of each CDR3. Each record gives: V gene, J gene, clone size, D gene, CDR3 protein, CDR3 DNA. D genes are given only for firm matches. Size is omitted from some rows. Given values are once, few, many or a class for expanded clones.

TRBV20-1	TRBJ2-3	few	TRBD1	CSASRQGSTDTQYF	TGCAGTGCTAGTAGACAGGGGTCCACAGATACGCAGTATTTT
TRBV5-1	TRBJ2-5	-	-	CASSLYTGLQGETQYF	TGCGCCAGCAGCTTATACACAGGGCTGCAGGGGGAGACCCAGTACTTC
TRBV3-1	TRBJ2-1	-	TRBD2	CASSRGLAGGLGDEQFF	TGTGCCAGCAGCCGCGGACTAGCGGGAGGGTTGGGCGATGAGCAGTTCTTC
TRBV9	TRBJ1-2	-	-	CASSVATGSGYTF	TGTGCCAGCAGCGTGGCCACAGGGAGCGGCTACACCTTC
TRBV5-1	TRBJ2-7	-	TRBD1	CASSLGDRGLSYEQYF	TGCGCCAGCAGCTTGGGGGACAGGGGGCTATCCTACGAGCAGTACTTC
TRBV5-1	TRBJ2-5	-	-	CASSPGGGQQETQYF	TGCGCCAGCAGCCCCGGAGGGGGCCAACAAGAGACCCAGTACTTC
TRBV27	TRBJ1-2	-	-	CASSPKPGNRVYGYTF	TGTGCCAGCAGCCCAAAACCCGGTAACCGGGTCTATGGCTACACCTTC
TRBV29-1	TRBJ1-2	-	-	CSVPHGETPGYTF	TGCAGCGTTCCCCACGGAGAGACGCCCGGCTACACCTTC
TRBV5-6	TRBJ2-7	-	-	CASSLEMSEQYF	TGTGCCAGCAGCTTGGAGATGAGCGAGCAGTACTTC
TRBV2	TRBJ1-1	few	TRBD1	CASSATGTSNVAFF	TGTGCCAGCAGTGCGACAGGGACAAGTAACGTAGCTTTCTTT
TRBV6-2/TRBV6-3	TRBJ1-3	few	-	CASSYSIDNGYPDSGNTIYF	TGTGCCAGCAGTTACTCGATCGACAATGGTTATCCCGACTCTGGAAACACCATATATTTT
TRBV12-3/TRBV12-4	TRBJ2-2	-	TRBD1	CASRPDPGQGHTGELFF	TGTGCCAGCAGGCCGGATCCGGGACAGGGCCACACCGGGGAGCTGTTTTTT
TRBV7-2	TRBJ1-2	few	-	CASSLALFRGPPLDYGYTF	TGTGCCAGCAGCTTAGCGCTTTTCAGGGGCCCACCCCTCGACTATGGCTACACCTTC
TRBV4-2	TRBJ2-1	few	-	CASSQDTGISYNEQFF	TGTGCCAGCAGCCAAGATACAGGGATCTCCTACAATGAGCAGTTCTTC
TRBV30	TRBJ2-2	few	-	CASKRENTGELFF	TGTGCCAGCAAGAGGGAAAACACCGGGGAGCTGTTTTTT
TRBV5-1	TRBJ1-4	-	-	CASSPIPGQNEKLFF	TGCGCCAGCAGTCCTATACCGGGACAAAATGAAAAACTGTTTTTT
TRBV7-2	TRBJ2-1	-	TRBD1	CASRWTGGYNEQFF	TGTGCCAGCAGGTGGACAGGGGGTTACAATGAGCAGTTCTTC
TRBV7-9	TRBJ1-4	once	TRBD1	CASSFGQGEYEKLFF	TGTGCCAGCAGTTTTGGACAGGGAGAGTACGAAAAACTGTTTTTT
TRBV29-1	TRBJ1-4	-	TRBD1	CSVDKTGGNEKLFF	TGCAGCGTGGACAAGACAGGGGGTAATGAAAAACTGTTTTTT
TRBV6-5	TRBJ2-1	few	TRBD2	CASSSPSGGASNEQFF	TGTGCCAGCAGTTCCCCGAGCGGGGGGGCTTCCAATGAGCAGTTCTTC